The present entry profiles one TCR beta chain with its context. This sample is part of a study of blood T cell repertoires in COVID-19. As for the study in general: Spain, Italy and the United States supplied samples that represented acute and convalescent COVID-19. Sample material is recorded as cDNA or gDNA derived from T cells, B-cell-depleted T cells, or PBMCs.

V was pared by 5 bases and J by 0 bases, with 16 bases between. This CDR3 has 16 amino acids. Germline V gene lookup returns CDR1 MDHEN and CDR2 SYDVKM. Authors' analysis steps: Researchers report that nucleated cell counts were estimated from reference gene primer amplification. The assay was immunoSEQ multiplex PCR, and TCRdb's table has in-frame clones only and misses some. V and J calls plus clone size are reproduced from that table; the DNA served to infer D and trimming. Here the sample spans approximately 210,000 clones, about 91% being singletons. The rearrangement links TRBV28 to TRBJ1-1; no definite D call. The sample was peripheral blood. The clonotype comes from a man aged 18 to 29 with active or convalescent COVID-19. The CDR3 sequence is CASSPLLAGVNTEAFF. CDR3 in DNA: TGTGCCAGCAGTCCCTTACTAGCAGGAGTGAACACTGAAGCTTTCTTT. Drawing the rest from reference TRBV28 and TRBJ1-1, the complete variable domain is DVKVTQSSRYLVKRTGEKVFLECVQDMDHENMFWYRQDPGLGLRLIYFSYDVKMKEKGDIPEGYSVSREKKERFSLILESASTNQTSMYLCASSPLLAGVNTEAFFGQGTRLTVV.